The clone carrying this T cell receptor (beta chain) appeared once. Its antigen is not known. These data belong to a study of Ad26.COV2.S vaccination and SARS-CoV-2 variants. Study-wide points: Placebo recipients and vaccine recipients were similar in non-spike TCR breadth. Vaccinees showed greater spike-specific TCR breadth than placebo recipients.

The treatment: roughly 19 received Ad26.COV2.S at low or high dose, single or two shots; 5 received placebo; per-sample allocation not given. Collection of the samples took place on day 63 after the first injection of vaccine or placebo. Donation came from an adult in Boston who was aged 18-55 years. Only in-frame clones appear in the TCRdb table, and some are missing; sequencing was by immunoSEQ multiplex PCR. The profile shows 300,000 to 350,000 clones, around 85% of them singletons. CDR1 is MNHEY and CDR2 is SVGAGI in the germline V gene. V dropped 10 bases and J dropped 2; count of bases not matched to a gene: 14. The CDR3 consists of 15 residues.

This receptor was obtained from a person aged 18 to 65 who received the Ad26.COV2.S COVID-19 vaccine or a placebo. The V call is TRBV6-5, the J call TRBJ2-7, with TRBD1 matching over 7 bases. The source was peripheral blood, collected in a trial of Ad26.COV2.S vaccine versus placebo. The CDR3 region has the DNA TGTGCCACCTTCGACAGGGCACGAACGACCTACGAGCAGTACTTC. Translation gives CATFDRARTTYEQYF.